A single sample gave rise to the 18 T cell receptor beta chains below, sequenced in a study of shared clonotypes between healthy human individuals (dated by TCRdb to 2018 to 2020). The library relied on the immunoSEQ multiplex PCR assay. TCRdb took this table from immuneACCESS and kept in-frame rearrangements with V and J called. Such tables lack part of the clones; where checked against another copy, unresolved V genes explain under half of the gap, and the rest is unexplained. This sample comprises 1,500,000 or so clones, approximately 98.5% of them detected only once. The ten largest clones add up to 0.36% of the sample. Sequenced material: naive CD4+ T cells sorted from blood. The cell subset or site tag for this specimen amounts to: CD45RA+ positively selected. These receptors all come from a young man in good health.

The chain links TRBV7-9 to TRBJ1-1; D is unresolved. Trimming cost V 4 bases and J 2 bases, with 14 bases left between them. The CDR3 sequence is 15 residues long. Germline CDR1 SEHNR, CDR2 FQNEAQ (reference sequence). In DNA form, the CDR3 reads TGTGCCAGCAGCTCCGTGGGGTCAGTTAACACTGAAGCTTTCTTT. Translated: CASSSVGSVNTEAFF.

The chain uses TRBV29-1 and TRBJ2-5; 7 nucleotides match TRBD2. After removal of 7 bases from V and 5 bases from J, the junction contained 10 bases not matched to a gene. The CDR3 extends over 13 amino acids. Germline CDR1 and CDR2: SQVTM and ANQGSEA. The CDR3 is CSATSGGWETQYF. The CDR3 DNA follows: TGCAGCGCCACATCGGGGGGTTGGGAGACCCAGTACTTC.

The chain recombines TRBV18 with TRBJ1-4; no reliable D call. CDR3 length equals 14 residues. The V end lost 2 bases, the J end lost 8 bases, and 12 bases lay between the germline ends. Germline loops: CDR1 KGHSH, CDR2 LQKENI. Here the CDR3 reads CASSPRAEREKLFF. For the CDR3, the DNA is TGTGCCAGCTCACCAAGGGCAGAGCGGGAAAAACTGTTTTTT.

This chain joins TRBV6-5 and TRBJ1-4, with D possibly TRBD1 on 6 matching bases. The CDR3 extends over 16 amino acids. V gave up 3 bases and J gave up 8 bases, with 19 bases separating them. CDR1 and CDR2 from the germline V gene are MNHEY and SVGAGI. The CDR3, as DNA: TGTGCCAGCAGTTATTTCCCCCAGGGGTCGAGGGAAAAACTGTTTTTT. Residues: CASSYFPQGSREKLFF.

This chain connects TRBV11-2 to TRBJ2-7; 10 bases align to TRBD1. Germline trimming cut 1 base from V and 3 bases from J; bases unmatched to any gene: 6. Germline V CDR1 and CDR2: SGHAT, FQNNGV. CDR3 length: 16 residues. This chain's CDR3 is CASSLGQGAVFYEQYF. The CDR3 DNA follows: TGTGCCAGCAGCTTAGGACAGGGGGCGGTTTTCTACGAGCAGTACTTC.

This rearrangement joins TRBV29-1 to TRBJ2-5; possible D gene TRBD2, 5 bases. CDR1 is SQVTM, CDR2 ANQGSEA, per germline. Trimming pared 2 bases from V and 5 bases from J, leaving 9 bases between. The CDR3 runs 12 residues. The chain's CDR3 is CSVERDGETQYF. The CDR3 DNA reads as TGCAGCGTTGAACGGGATGGGGAGACCCAGTACTTC.

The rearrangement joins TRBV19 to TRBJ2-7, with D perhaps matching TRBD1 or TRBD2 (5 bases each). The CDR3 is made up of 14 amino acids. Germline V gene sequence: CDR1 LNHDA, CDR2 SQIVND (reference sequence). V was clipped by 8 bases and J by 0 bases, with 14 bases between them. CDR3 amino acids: CASAPGPSSYEQYF. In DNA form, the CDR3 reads TGTGCCAGTGCCCCGGGGCCCAGCTCCTACGAGCAGTACTTC.

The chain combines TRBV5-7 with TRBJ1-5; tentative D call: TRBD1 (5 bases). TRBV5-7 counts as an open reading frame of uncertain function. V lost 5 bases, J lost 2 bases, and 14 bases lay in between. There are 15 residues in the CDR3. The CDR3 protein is CASSLFGAGNQPQHF. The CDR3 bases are TGTGCCAGCAGTTTGTTCGGGGCAGGCAATCAGCCCCAGCATTTT.

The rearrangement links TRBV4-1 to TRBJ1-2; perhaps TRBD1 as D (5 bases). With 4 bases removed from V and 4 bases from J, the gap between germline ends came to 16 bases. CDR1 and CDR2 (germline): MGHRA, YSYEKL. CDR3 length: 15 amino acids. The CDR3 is CASSPTLGGGYGYTF. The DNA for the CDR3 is TGCGCCAGCAGCCCAACCCTGGGGGGTGGCTATGGCTACACCTTC.

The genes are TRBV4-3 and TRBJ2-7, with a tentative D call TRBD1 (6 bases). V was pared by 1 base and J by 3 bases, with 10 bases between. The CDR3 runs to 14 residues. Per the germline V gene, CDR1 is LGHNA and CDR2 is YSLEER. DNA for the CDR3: TGCGCCAGCAGCCAAGGGGACACCAACTACGAGCAGTACTTC. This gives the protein CASSQGDTNYEQYF.

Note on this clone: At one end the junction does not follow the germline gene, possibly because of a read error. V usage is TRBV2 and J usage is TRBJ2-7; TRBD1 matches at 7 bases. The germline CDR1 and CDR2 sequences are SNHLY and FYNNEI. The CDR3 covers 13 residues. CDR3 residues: CAGSRDRGYEQYF. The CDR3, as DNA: TGTGCCGGCAGTCGGGACAGAGGGTACGAGCAGTACTTC.

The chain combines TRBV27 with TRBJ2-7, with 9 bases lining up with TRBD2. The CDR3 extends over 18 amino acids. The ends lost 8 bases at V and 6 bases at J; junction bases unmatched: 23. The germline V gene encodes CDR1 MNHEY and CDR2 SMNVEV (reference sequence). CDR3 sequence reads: CASHKHGFLREGPTEQYF. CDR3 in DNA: TGTGCCAGCCACAAACACGGCTTCTTGCGGGAGGGCCCAACCGAGCAGTACTTC.

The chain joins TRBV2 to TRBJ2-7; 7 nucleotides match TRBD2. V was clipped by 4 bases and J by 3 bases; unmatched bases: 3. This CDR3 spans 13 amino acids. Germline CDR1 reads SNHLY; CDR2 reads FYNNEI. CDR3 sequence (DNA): TGTGCCAGCAGTGTACGGGAGGACTACGAGCAGTACTTC. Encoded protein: CASSVREDYEQYF.

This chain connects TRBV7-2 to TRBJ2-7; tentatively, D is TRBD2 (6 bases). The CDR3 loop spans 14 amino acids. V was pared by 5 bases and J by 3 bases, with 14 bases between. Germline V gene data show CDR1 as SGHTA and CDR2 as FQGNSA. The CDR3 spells CASSLKGTVYEQYF. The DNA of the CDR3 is TGTGCCAGCAGCCTCAAAGGGACTGTCTACGAGCAGTACTTC.

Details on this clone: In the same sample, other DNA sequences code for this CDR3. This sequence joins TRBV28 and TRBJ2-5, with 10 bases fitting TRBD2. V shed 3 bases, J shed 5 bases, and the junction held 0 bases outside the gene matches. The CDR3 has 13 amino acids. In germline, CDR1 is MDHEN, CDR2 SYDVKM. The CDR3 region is CASSFSGRETQYF. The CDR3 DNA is TGTGCCAGCAGTTTTAGCGGGAGGGAGACCCAGTACTTC. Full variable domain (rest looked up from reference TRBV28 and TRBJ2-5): DVKVTQSSRYLVKRTGEKVFLECVQDMDHENMFWYRQDPGLGLRLIYFSYDVKMKEKGDIPEGYSVSREKKERFSLILESASTNQTSMYLCASSFSGRETQYFGPGTRLLVL.

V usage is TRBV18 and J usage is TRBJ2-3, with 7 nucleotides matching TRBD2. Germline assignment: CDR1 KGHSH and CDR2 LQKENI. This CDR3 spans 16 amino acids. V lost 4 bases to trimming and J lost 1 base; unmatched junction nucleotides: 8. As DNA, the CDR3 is TGTGCCAGCTCACGATCTCGGGGAGGGGGCACAGATACGCAGTATTTT. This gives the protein CASSRSRGGGTDTQYF.

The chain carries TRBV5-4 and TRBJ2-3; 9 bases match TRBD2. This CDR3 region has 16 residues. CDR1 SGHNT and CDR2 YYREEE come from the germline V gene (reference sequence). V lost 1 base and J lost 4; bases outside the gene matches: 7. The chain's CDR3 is CASSLRLAGFADTQYF. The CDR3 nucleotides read TGTGCCAGCAGCTTGCGCCTAGCGGGATTCGCAGATACGCAGTATTTT.

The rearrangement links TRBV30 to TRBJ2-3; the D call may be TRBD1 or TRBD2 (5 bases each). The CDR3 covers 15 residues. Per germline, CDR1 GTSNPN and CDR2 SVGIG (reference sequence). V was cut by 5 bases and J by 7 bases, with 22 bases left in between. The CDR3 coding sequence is TGTGCCTGGGGTCGGGCAGGGAGTTATAGGAATACGCAGTATTTT. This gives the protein CAWGRAGSYRNTQYF. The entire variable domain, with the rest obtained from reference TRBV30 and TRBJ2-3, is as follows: SQTIHQWPATLVQPVGSPLSLECTVEGTSNPNLYWYRQAAGRGLQLLFYSVGIGQISSEVPQNLSASRPQDRQFILSSKKLLLSDSGFYLCAWGRAGSYRNTQYFGPGTRLTVL.